The rows below give T cell receptor beta chains drawn from one sample of a study of cytomegalovirus exposure and HLA in healthy donors. The table came from immunoSEQ multiplex PCR; TCRdb's copy has only in-frame clones and leaves some out. The sample lists fewer than 150,000 clones; about 80% were seen once. Sequencing used PBMCs. These receptors all come from a man aged 35-49 years in good health and CMV-seronegative. CDR3s leave out the opening cysteine and the closing phenylalanine or tryptophan.

>TRBV27|TRBJ1-1
ASRSGQQHSGTEAF
>TRBV6-5|TRBJ2-7
ASSYPGTSPYEQY
>TRBV6-1|TRBJ1-5
ASSERGGQGWNQPQH
>TRBV5-6|TRBJ1-1
ASSLANTEAF
>TRBV5-1|TRBJ2-7
ASSLGGGPYEQY
>TRBV19|TRBJ1-2
ASTSPRTGSLYGYT
>TRBV28|TRBJ1-1
ASSSEQGTEAF
>TRBV28|TRBJ1-2
ASSSAGGTLGGYT
>TRBV20-1|TRBJ1-1
SARVGSKAF
>TRBV7-9|TRBJ2-3
ASSLELLAATQY
>TRBV28|TRBJ2-1
ASSLGLAGGTYNEQF
>TRBV27|TRBJ2-7
ASSISRGRYEQY
>TRBV18|TRBJ2-7
ASSPAGTGPYEQY
>TRBV7-2|TRBJ2-3
ASTVAGGSTDTQY
>TRBV7-2|TRBJ1-1
ASSWGRGRTEAF
>TRBV18|TRBJ1-1
ASSPYELNTEAF
>TRBV14|TRBJ2-7
ASSPGTGSYEQY
>TRBV2|TRBJ2-1
ASSEEQAPYNEQF
>TRBV7-9|TRBJ2-5
ASSLGQGFQETQY
>TRBV4-1|TRBJ2-1
ASSQDGSGGYPYNEQF